These T cell receptor beta chains were read from a single sample in a study of shared T cell receptors in the human thymus. Clones were read by immunoSEQ multiplex PCR, and TCRdb kept only the in-frame ones, dropping some. The profile covers 500,000 to 550,000 clones, with about 80% appearing a single time and around 0.012% taken by the ten largest. The sample also formed part of further work on human thymus T cells.

The sequenced sample was thymocytes. All receptors derive from a boy under two years old with a congenital heart defect. CDR3s include the opening cysteine and the closing phenylalanine or tryptophan. D genes are given only for firm matches. Size is omitted from some rows. Given values are once, few, many or a class for expanded clones.

D: TRBD2; size: .; V: TRBV5-5; J: TRBJ2-7; CDR3: CASSSQKTSGSYEQYF; DNA: TGTGCCAGCAGCTCTCAGAAGACTAGCGGCTCCTACGAGCAGTACTTC
D: .; size: .; V: TRBV25-1; J: TRBJ2-5; CDR3: CASSDSSLVGTQYF; DNA: TGTGCCAGCAGTGACTCCAGCCTAGTTGGGACCCAGTACTTC
D: .; size: .; V: TRBV27; J: TRBJ1-1; CDR3: CASRVPGQRNTEAFF; DNA: TGTGCCAGCAGAGTCCCGGGACAAAGGAACACTGAAGCTTTCTTT
D: TRBD1; size: .; V: TRBV7-2; J: TRBJ1-3; CDR3: CASSRDRRLSSGNTIYF; DNA: TGTGCCAGCAGCCGGGACAGACGGCTAAGCTCTGGAAACACCATATATTTT
D: .; size: few; V: TRBV27; J: TRBJ2-2; CDR3: CASSLGRRGSTGELFF; DNA: TGTGCCAGCAGCCTTGGGCGACGGGGGTCCACCGGGGAGCTGTTTTTT
D: .; size: .; V: TRBV4-1; J: TRBJ2-7; CDR3: CASSQDRGRNYEQYF; DNA: TGCGCCAGCAGCCAAGACAGGGGACGGAACTACGAGCAGTACTTC
D: .; size: .; V: TRBV30; J: TRBJ1-5; CDR3: CAWSAGRRRSNQPQHF; DNA: TGTGCCTGGAGTGCGGGCAGGAGGAGAAGCAATCAGCCCCAGCATTTT
D: TRBD1; size: once; V: TRBV7-9; J: TRBJ1-1; CDR3: CASIPGQGNTEAFF; DNA: TGTGCCAGCATCCCGGGACAGGGGAACACTGAAGCTTTCTTT
D: .; size: .; V: TRBV13; J: TRBJ2-2; CDR3: CASSTPGQGFRLAGVSTGELFF; DNA: TGTGCCAGCAGCACCCCGGGACAGGGGTTTCGTTTAGCGGGAGTTTCCACCGGGGAGCTGTTTTTT
D: TRBD1; size: .; V: TRBV4-2; J: TRBJ1-2; CDR3: CASSQDPTGGGYTF; DNA: TGTGCCAGCAGCCAAGATCCCACAGGGGGCGGCTACACCTTC
D: TRBD2; size: .; V: TRBV10-1; J: TRBJ2-7; CDR3: CATSRGLAGGPTYEQYF; DNA: TGCGCCACCTCCAGAGGACTAGCGGGAGGGCCAACCTACGAGCAGTACTTC
D: .; size: .; V: TRBV4-3; J: TRBJ1-1; CDR3: CASSQVKGVRNTEAFF; DNA: TGCGCCAGCAGCCAAGTGAAGGGGGTGAGGAACACTGAAGCTTTCTTT
D: TRBD2; size: few; V: TRBV27; J: TRBJ2-7; CDR3: CASSLAGGHEQYF; DNA: TGTGCCAGCAGTTTAGCGGGGGGCCACGAGCAGTACTTC
D: .; size: .; V: TRBV25-1; J: TRBJ2-1; CDR3: CASTGRGLAGRGNEQFF; DNA: TGTGCCAGCACGGGGAGGGGGCTAGCGGGCCGCGGCAATGAGCAGTTCTTC
D: .; size: .; V: TRBV5-6; J: TRBJ1-1; CDR3: CASSPAEGGNAEAFF; DNA: TGTGCCAGCAGCCCGGCCGAGGGAGGGAACGCTGAAGCTTTCTTT
D: .; size: .; V: TRBV13; J: TRBJ2-7; CDR3: CASSPPLLAANYEQYF; DNA: TGTGCCAGCAGCCCCCCGCTTTTAGCGGCCAACTACGAGCAGTACTTC
D: TRBD2; size: .; V: TRBV7-9; J: TRBJ2-5; CDR3: CASSRWLSGREETQYF; DNA: TGTGCCAGCAGCCGTTGGCTTAGCGGGAGGGAAGAGACCCAGTACTTC
D: TRBD1; size: .; V: TRBV5-1; J: TRBJ1-2; CDR3: CASSSVPGQGMGYTF; DNA: TGCGCCAGCAGCTCCGTCCCGGGACAGGGTATGGGCTACACCTTC
D: .; size: .; V: TRBV6-1; J: TRBJ1-2; CDR3: CASRNRNPSGYTF; DNA: TGTGCCAGCAGGAACAGGAACCCTTCCGGCTACACCTTC
D: .; size: .; V: TRBV11-2; J: TRBJ2-7; CDR3: CASSLDPYEQYF; DNA: TGTGCCAGCAGCTTAGATCCATACGAGCAGTACTTC